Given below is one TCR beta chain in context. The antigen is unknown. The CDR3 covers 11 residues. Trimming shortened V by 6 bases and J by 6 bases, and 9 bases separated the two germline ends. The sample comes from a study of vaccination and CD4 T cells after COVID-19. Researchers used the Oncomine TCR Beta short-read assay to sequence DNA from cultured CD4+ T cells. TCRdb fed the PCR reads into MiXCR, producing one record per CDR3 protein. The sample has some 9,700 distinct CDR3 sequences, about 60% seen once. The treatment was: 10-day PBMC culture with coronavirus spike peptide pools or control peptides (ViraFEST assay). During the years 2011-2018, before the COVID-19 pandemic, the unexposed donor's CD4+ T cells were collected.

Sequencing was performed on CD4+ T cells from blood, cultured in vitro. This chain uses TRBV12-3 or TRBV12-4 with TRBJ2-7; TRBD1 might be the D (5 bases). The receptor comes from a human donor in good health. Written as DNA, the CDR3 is TGTGCCAGCAGGCTACAGGTCGAGCAGTACTTC. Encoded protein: CASRLQVEQYF.